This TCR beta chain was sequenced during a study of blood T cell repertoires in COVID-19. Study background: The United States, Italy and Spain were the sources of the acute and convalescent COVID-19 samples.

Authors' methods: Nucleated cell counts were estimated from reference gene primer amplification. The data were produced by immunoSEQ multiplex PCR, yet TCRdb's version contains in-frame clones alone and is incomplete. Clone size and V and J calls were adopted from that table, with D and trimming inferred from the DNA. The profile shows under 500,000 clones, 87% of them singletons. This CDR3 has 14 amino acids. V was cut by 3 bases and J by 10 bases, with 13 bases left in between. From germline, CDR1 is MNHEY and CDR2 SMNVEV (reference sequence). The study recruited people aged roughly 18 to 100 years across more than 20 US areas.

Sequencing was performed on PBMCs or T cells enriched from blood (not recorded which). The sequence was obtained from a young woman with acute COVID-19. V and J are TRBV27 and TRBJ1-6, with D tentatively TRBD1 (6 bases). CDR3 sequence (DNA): TGTGCCAGCAGTTTCGGCAGGGGTAGATCACCCCTCCACTTT. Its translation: CASSFGRGRSPLHF.